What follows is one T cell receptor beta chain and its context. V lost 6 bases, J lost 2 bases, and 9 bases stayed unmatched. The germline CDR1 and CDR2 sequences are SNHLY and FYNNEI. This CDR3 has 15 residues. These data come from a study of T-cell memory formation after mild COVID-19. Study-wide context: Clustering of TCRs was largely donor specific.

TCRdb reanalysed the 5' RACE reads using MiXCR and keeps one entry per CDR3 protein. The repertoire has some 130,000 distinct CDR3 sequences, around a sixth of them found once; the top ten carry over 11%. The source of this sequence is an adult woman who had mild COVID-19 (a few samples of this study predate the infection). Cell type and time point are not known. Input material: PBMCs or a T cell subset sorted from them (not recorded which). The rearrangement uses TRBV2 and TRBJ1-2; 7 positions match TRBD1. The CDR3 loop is CASSSSRTGNYGYTF. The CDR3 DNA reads TGTGCCAGCAGCAGTAGTAGGACAGGAAACTATGGCTACACCTTC.